This TCR beta chain stems from a study of shared T cell receptors in the human thymus. The repertoire was sequenced with immunoSEQ multiplex PCR; TCRdb's copy has only in-frame clones and lacks some. The table shows hundreds of thousands of clones, with roughly 90% occurring only once. This clone was recorded only once. CDR3 length: 13 amino acids. Trimming shortened V by 7 bases and J by 3 bases, and 15 bases separated the two germline ends. In germline, CDR1 is SQVTM, CDR2 ANQGSEA. This sample was also put to use in a study of human thymus T cells. From that paper: Donors were healthy Finnish infants having corrective surgery for congenital heart defects. Related research described thymic repertoires that were highly overlapping among unrelated individuals.

The specimen sequenced was thymocytes. This TCR was sampled from a boy less than two years old with a congenital heart defect. The chain joins TRBV29-1 to TRBJ1-1; possibly TRBD1 for D (6 bases). The CDR3 loop is CSGQQGEDTEAFF. CDR3 nucleotides: TGCAGCGGGCAACAGGGAGAAGACACTGAAGCTTTCTTT.